This TCR beta chain was identified in a study of early T cells in non-severe SARS-CoV-2 infection. This clonotype was observed at least ten times. MiXCR, applied by TCRdb to the 5' RACE reads, yields one record per CDR3 protein. The repertoire holds some 66,000 distinct CDR3 sequences, with approximately 9.2% as singletons. Deletions cut 4 bases from V and 0 bases from J, with 11 bases between. This CDR3 region has 15 residues. Germline lookup yields CDR1 SGHRS and CDR2 YFSETQ. The chain uses TRBV5-1 and TRBJ1-3; TRBD1 might be the D (6 bases). The sample was whole blood. The TCR was taken from an adult who was a healthcare worker with PCR-confirmed SARS-CoV-2 infection or an uninfected control (not recorded which). CDR3 amino acids: CASSPTGSSGNTIYF. The CDR3 DNA reads as TGCGCCAGCAGCCCGACAGGCTCCTCTGGAAACACCATATATTTT.